The next 15 T cell receptor beta chains were all read from a single sample in a study of blood T cells in healthy people across ages. For the second PCR, which ran for about 7 to 11 cycles, a sample-barcoded 5' primer and a J-beta primer mix were used. TCRdb redid the calling of the 5' RACE reads with MiXCR, one entry per CDR3 protein. The sample carries around 800,000 distinct CDR3 sequences, under 80% recorded once. Input material: blood. Every receptor here comes from a man aged 25 to 40 in good health.

The V and J genes are TRBV7-2 and TRBJ2-7, with D maybe TRBD1 (6 bases). The V gene's germline CDR1 is SGHTA and CDR2 FQGNSA. Trimming removed 3 bases from V and 3 bases from J, with 15 bases in between. The CDR3 has 15 residues. CDR3 in amino acids: CASSFSLGTNYEQYF. The CDR3 DNA follows: TGTGCCAGCAGCTTTAGTCTCGGGACAAACTACGAGCAGTACTTC.

V gene TRBV7-6 combines with J gene TRBJ2-7; 9 positions match TRBD1. The trim removed 1 base at V and 2 bases at J, leaving 3 bases unmatched. This CDR3 contains 15 residues. Germline CDR1 is SGHVS and CDR2 is FNYEAQ. In nucleotides, the CDR3 is TGTGCCAGCAGCTTAGGACAGGGGGATCCCTACGAGCAGTACTTC. Translated: CASSLGQGDPYEQYF.

This chain uses TRBV28 with TRBJ2-7; D might be TRBD1 (6 bases). V lost 6 bases and J 7 bases, leaving 16 bases between the germline ends. Germline V gene lookup returns CDR1 MDHEN and CDR2 SYDVKM. This CDR3 comprises 13 residues. In nucleotides, the CDR3 is TGTGCCAGCAGCCGAAACAGGGCTGGAGAGCAGTACTTC. This codes for CASSRNRAGEQYF.

The V and J genes are TRBV20-1 and TRBJ1-1; the D gene is possibly TRBD1 (5 bases). Germline V gene lookup returns CDR1 DFQATT and CDR2 SNEGSKA (reference sequence). This CDR3 has 12 residues. Between the trimmed V and J ends, which lost 3 bases and 6 bases, there was a span of 11 bases. The CDR3 nucleotides read TGCAGTGCTAGTTCTGGGGGAGCTGAAGCTTTCTTT. Amino acid sequence: CSASSGGAEAFF.

This chain uses TRBV6-5 with TRBJ1-6, with 12 bases that match TRBD1. The trim removed 0 bases at V and 7 bases at J, leaving 1 base unmatched. The CDR3 length is 16 residues. CDR1 is MNHEY and CDR2 is SVGAGI in the germline V gene. The CDR3 sequence: CASSYSGQGANSPLHF. CDR3 DNA: TGTGCCAGCAGTTACTCGGGACAGGGGGCGAATTCACCCCTCCACTTT.

This clonotype was found a few times. The V call is TRBV6-5, the J call TRBJ2-5, with D possibly being TRBD1 or TRBD2 (5 bases each). Judging by the DNA end, TRBJ2-7 fits better; the J call may be wrong. Germline CDR1 reads MNHEY; CDR2 reads SVGAGI. CDR3 length equals 15 residues. CDR3 nucleotide sequence: TGTGCCAGCAGTTACGGTGGCAGGGACCACTACGAGCAGTACTTC. It codes for CASSYGGRDHYEQYF.

The chain employs TRBV14 and TRBJ2-1; 9 bases are a match to TRBD1. V lost 5 bases to trimming and J lost 6 bases; unmatched junction nucleotides: 8. The CDR3 sequence is 15 residues long. Germline V gene lookup returns CDR1 SGHDN and CDR2 FVKESK. Here the CDR3 DNA reads TGTGCCAGCAGCGACAGGGACAGGGCCTTCAATGAGCAGTTCTTC. Translated, it gives CASSDRDRAFNEQFF. The whole variable domain, remainder taken from reference TRBV14 and TRBJ2-1, is EAGVTQFPSHSVIEKGQTVTLRCDPISGHDNLYWYRRVMGKEIKFLLHFVKESKQDESGMPNNRFLAERTGGTYSTLKVQPAELEDSGVYFCASSDRDRAFNEQFFGPGTRLTVL.

The V gene is TRBV3-1, the J gene TRBJ2-4; 8 nucleotides align to TRBD2. With 4 bases clipped from V and 9 bases from J, the junction kept 5 bases outside the gene matches. The V gene's germline CDR1 is LGHDT and CDR2 YNNKEL (reference sequence). This CDR3 contains 13 residues. CDR3 region: CASSPGRGGIQYF. For the CDR3, the DNA is TGTGCCAGCAGCCCAGGACGGGGGGGCATTCAGTACTTC.

The gene calls are TRBV12-3 or TRBV12-4 and TRBJ2-5; D might be TRBD1 (5 bases). The tail of the sequence fits TRBJ2-7 better, so the J call may be wrong. This CDR3 spans 13 amino acids. The CDR3 is CASFCGACDEQYF. The CDR3 DNA is TGTGCCAGTTTTTGTGGGGCTTGCGACGAGCAGTACTTC.

The V and J genes are TRBV20-1 and TRBJ2-5; maybe TRBD2 (5 bases). Trimming shortened V by 3 bases and J by 7 bases, and 15 bases separated the two germline ends. CDR3 length: 13 amino acids. Germline CDR1 and CDR2: DFQATT and SNEGSKA (reference sequence). The CDR3: CSASGSPDGTQYF. CDR3 coding DNA: TGCAGTGCTAGTGGGAGCCCGGACGGGACCCAGTACTTC.

V gene TRBV7-6 combines with J gene TRBJ1-5, with D hard to call. This CDR3 comprises 15 residues. The germline V and J ends were trimmed by 1 base and 0 bases, with 7 bases remaining between them. Germline-derived CDR1 and CDR2 are SGHVS and FNYEAQ. The CDR3 DNA follows: TGTGCCAGCAGCTTAGACGCCTATAGCAATCAGCCCCAGCATTTT. Its protein is CASSLDAYSNQPQHF.

The chain links TRBV29-1 to TRBJ2-2, with unresolved D. CDR3 length equals 14 residues. CDR1 is SQVTM and CDR2 is ANQGSEA in the germline V gene. V was trimmed by 4 bases and J by 5 bases, leaving 14 bases between them. The CDR3 DNA is TGCAGCGTTGTGTTGGGTGAGAATACCGGGGAGCTGTTTTTT. This encodes CSVVLGENTGELFF.

Points on this clonotype: It may be a read error: a sequence one base away is much more abundant. The chain uses TRBV29-1 and TRBJ1-2; 7 nucleotides match TRBD1. Per the germline V gene, CDR1 is SQVTM and CDR2 is ANQGSEA. This CDR3 region has 13 residues. CDR3 region: CSVEEGGGGGCTF. The DNA of the CDR3 is TGCAGCGTTGAAGAAGGAGGGGGCGGTGGCTGCACCTTC.

The rearrangement joins TRBV18 to TRBJ2-1; a weak D match, TRBD1 (8 bases). Germline assignment: CDR1 KGHSH and CDR2 LQKENI. Trimming took 4 bases from V and 8 from J, leaving 18 bases between them. This CDR3 spans 15 amino acids. Here the CDR3 reads CASSRLGQGGDEQFF. The DNA of the CDR3 is TGTGCCAGCTCACGGCTAGGACAGGGAGGGGATGAGCAGTTCTTC. The full variable domain, completed using reference TRBV18 and TRBJ2-1, is NAGVMQNPRHLVRRRGQEARLRCSPMKGHSHVYWYRQLPEEGLKFMVYLQKENIIDESGMPKERFSAEFPKEGPSILRIQQVVRGDSAAYFCASSRLGQGGDEQFFGPGTRLTVL.

The genes are TRBV4-3 and TRBJ1-6, with D tentatively TRBD1 (6 bases). The germline CDR1 and CDR2 sequences are LGHNA and YSLEER. The CDR3 is 17 residues long. Trimming took 0 bases from V and 7 from J, leaving 16 bases between them. The CDR3 coding sequence is TGCGCCAGCAGCCAAGATGGCGGGGGCATTCTGAATTCACCCCTCCACTTT. It translates to CASSQDGGGILNSPLHF.